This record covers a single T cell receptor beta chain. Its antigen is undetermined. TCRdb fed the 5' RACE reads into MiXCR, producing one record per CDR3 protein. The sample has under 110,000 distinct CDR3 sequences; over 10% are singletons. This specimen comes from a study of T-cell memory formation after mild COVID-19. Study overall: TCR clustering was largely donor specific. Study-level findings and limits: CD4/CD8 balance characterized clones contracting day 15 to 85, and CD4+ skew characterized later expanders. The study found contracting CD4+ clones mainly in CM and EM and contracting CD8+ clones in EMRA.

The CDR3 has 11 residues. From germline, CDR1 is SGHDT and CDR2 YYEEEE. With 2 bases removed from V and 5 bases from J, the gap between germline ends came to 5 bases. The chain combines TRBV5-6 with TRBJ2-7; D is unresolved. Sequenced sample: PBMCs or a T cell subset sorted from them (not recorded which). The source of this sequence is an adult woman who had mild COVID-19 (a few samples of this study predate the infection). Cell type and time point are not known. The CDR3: CASSFGNEQYF. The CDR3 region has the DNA TGTGCCAGCAGCTTTGGGAACGAGCAGTACTTC.